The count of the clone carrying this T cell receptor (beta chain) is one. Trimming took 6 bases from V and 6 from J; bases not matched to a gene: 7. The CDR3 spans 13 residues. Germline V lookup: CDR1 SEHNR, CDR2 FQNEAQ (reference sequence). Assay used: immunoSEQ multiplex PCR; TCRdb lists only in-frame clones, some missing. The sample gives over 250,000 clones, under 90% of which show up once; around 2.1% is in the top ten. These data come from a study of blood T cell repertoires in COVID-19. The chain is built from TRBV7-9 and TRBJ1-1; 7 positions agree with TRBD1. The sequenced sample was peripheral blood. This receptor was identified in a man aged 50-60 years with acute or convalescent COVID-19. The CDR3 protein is CASRDDRDPEAFF. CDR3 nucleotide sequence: TGTGCCAGCAGAGACGACAGGGATCCTGAAGCTTTCTTT. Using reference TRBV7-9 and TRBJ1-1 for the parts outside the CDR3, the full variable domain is DTGVSQNPRHKITKRGQNVTFRCDPISEHNRLYWYRQTLGQGPEFLTYFQNEAQLEKSRLLSDRFSAERPKGSFSTLEIQRTEQGDSAMYLCASRDDRDPEAFFGQGTRLTVV.